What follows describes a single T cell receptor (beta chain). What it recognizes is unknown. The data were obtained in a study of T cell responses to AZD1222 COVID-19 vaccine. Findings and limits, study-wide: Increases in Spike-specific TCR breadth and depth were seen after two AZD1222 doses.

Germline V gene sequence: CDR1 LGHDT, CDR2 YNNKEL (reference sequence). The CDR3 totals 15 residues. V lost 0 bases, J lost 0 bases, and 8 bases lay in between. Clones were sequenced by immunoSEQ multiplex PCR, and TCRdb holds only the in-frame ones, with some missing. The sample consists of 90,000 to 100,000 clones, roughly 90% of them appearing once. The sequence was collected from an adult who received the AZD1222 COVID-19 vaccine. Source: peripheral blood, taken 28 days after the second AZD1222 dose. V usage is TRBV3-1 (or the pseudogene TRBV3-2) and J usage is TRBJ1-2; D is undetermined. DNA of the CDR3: TGTGCCAGCAGCCAAGATTACAGCGCTAACTATGGCTACACCTTC. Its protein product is CASSQDYSANYGYTF.